This record concerns one T cell receptor beta chain sequence. Sequencing libraries for TCR beta were prepared with iRepertoire HTBI primers and Arm-PCR of CDR3 regions. Each CDR3 protein is one row after TCRdb ran MiXCR on the multiplex PCR reads. The table lists under 700,000 distinct CDR3 sequences, 15% to 20% of them singletons. These data are taken from a study of regulatory T cells in long-lasting Graves disease. Study-level information: The study enrolled newly diagnosed Graves' patients on antithyroid drugs under 3 months.

Per the germline V gene, CDR1 is MDHEN and CDR2 is SYDVKM. This CDR3 comprises 15 residues. The trim removed 3 bases at V and 8 bases at J, leaving 10 bases unmatched. Time point in this sample: newly diagnosed GD, antithyroid drugs for less than 3 months. PBMC RNA was the source of the TCR library. Patient provenance is recorded as an endocrinology department in Xi'an, China. These sequences were also reported in another study, on T cells in Graves' hyperthyroidism and ophthalmopathy. Turning to that study: Hyperthyroidism, newly diagnosed and lasting under 2 months, affected patients aged 18 to 65.

The origin of this receptor is a woman aged 40 to 65 with Graves disease. V and J are TRBV28 and TRBJ2-1; 7 bases align to TRBD1. The input for sequencing was peripheral blood mononuclear cells (PBMCs), taken at new diagnosis, from a patient treated with antithyroid drugs. The CDR3 region is CASSFRSQGVYEQFF. The CDR3 region has the DNA TGTGCCAGCAGTTTTCGATCGCAGGGGGTCTATGAGCAGTTCTTC.